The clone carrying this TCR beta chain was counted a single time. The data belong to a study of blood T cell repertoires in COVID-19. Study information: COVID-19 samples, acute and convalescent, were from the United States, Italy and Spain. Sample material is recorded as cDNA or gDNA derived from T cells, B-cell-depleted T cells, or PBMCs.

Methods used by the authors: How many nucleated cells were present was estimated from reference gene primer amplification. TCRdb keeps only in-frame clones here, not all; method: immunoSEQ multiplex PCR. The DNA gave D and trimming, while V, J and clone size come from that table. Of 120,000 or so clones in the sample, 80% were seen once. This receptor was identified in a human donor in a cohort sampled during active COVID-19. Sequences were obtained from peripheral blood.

This CDR3 is CATSDRDRVVDTQYF. Here the CDR3 DNA reads TGTGCCACCAGTGATAGGGACAGGGTCGTTGATACGCAGTATTTT. This chain links TRBV24-1 with TRBJ2-3, with TRBD1 matching 9 bases. In germline, CDR1 is KGHDR, CDR2 SFDVKD. V shed 3 bases and J 6 bases; nucleotides not matched to a gene: 6. The CDR3 covers 15 residues.